These 26 T cell receptor beta chains share one sample of origin, sequenced in a study of beta chain features in type 1 diabetes. Expressed TCRB transcripts were sequenced, since all the RNA that had been isolated was reverse transcribed. Profiling relied on immunoSEQ multiplex PCR, and the TCRdb table lists in-frame clones only, not all of them. Found here are hundreds of thousands of clones, over 9.5% of them singletons; the top ten hold under 0.035%. The specimen was naive CD4+ T cells from blood. These receptors all stem from a woman younger than 35 in good health.

The chain couples TRBV28 to TRBJ2-7, with TRBD1 matching 7 bases. The CDR3 sequence is 14 residues long. V shed 8 bases and J 2 bases; nucleotides not matched to a gene: 9. The germline V gene has CDR1 MDHEN and CDR2 SYDVKM. For the CDR3, the DNA is TGTGCCAGCCACGGGACAGTTCCTACCTACGAGCAGTACTTC. The encoded protein is CASHGTVPTYEQYF.

The sample holds a few counts of this clone. The chain carries TRBV5-1 and TRBJ2-5, with D perhaps TRBD2 (6 bases). Germline lookup yields CDR1 SGHRS and CDR2 YFSETQ. This CDR3 is built from 16 residues. V was trimmed by 0 bases and J by 5 bases, leaving 17 bases between them. The CDR3 region is CASSLAGTGPVETQYF. CDR3 nucleotide sequence: TGCGCCAGCAGCTTGGCCGGGACTGGTCCCGTTGAGACCCAGTACTTC.

The rearrangement uses TRBV12-5 and TRBJ2-1, with D perhaps TRBD2 (7 bases). Trimming stripped 0 bases from V and 7 bases from J, with 19 bases between. The germline V gene encodes CDR1 LGHNT and CDR2 FRNRAP. This CDR3 is 17 amino acids long. CDR3 region: CASGLVRTAPGGNEQFF. The CDR3 coding sequence is TGTGCTAGTGGTTTGGTCCGGACAGCGCCGGGGGGTAATGAGCAGTTCTTC.

The chain has TRBV14 and TRBJ1-6, with D maybe TRBD1 (6 bases). The germline V gene encodes CDR1 SGHDN and CDR2 FVKESK. The length of the CDR3 is 13 residues. V lost 1 base, J lost 8 bases, and 6 bases lay in between. CDR3 coding DNA: TGTGCCAGCAGCCAAGCAGGGGATTCACCCCTCCACTTT. This sequence encodes CASSQAGDSPLHF.

In this sample, this clone turned up a few times. This sequence joins TRBV27 and TRBJ2-5, with 7 bases lining up with TRBD1. V lost 6 bases to trimming and J lost 5 bases; unmatched junction nucleotides: 6. In germline, CDR1 is MNHEY, CDR2 SMNVEV (reference sequence). CDR3 length: 13 amino acids. CDR3 region: CASRNTGVETQYF. CDR3 nucleotides: TGTGCCAGCAGGAATACAGGGGTCGAGACCCAGTACTTC.

A few counts support this clone. Compared with germline, one end of the junction differs, possibly owing to a read error. The chain uses TRBV30 and TRBJ1-1, with D unclear. The CDR3 extends over 15 amino acids. Germline values: CDR1 GTSNPN, CDR2 SVGIG (reference sequence). The CDR3 reads CAWSVLLGGNAEAFF. The CDR3 DNA is TGTGCCTGGAGTGTATTATTGGGAGGGAACGCTGAAGCTTTCTTT.

The chain carries TRBV7-9 and TRBJ2-3; D might be TRBD1 (6 bases). From germline, CDR1 is SEHNR and CDR2 FQNEAQ (reference sequence). Trimming removed 5 bases from V and 0 bases from J, with 15 bases in between. This CDR3 comprises 16 residues. The CDR3 DNA is TGTGCCAGCAGCCCTCCGGGACACGCTAGCACAGATACGCAGTATTTT. Its protein product is CASSPPGHASTDTQYF.

The CDR3 DNA reads TGTGCCAGCAGCGGGGACAGGGGGACTCCAGCCGGGGAGCTGTTTTTT. It codes for CASSGDRGTPAGELFF. This chain uses TRBV7-6 with TRBJ2-2; 11 bases map to TRBD1. This CDR3 is 16 amino acids long. The germline V gene encodes CDR1 SGHVS and CDR2 FNYEAQ. The junction had 8 bases not matched to a gene; V was cut back by 5 bases and J by 6 bases.

This clone came up a few times. As DNA, the CDR3 is TGCAGCGTTGCGAAACGCATAAAAAGCCCGAACACTGAAGCTTTCTTT. Translated, it gives CSVAKRIKSPNTEAFF. This chain links TRBV29-1 with TRBJ1-1; D is uncertain. Trimming took 4 bases from V and 1 from J, leaving 19 bases between them. The CDR3 runs 16 residues. CDR1 and CDR2 from the germline V gene are SQVTM and ANQGSEA.

This clone has just a few counts. For the CDR3, the DNA is TGTGCCAGCGCTCGTCGGGAAGCGGAGACCCAGTACTTC. Translation: CASARREAETQYF. The gene calls are TRBV6-6 and TRBJ2-5; possibly TRBD2 for D (5 bases). This CDR3 contains 13 residues. In germline, CDR1 is MNHNY, CDR2 SVGAGI (reference sequence). The V gene lost 8 bases and the J gene lost 5 bases, with 15 bases spanning the gap.

The rearrangement uses TRBV15 and TRBJ2-7; TRBD2 matches at 15 bases. The V and J ends lost 3 bases and 5 bases, in that order; junction bases with no gene match: 2. The CDR3 is made up of 15 amino acids. Germline V gene lookup returns CDR1 LNHNV and CDR2 YYDKDF (reference sequence). CDR3 amino acids: CATSSGLAGGHEQYF. Here the CDR3 DNA reads TGTGCCACCAGCAGTGGACTAGCGGGAGGGCACGAGCAGTACTTC.

The rearrangement joins TRBV15 to TRBJ2-2; 11 bases fit TRBD2. CDR1 is LNHNV and CDR2 is YYDKDF in the germline V gene (reference sequence). V shed 1 base and J 3 bases; nucleotides not matched to a gene: 4. The CDR3 extends over 17 amino acids. Here the CDR3 DNA reads TGTGCCACCAGCAGAGCCCCGGGACTAGCGGACACCGGGGAGCTGTTTTTT. Protein: CATSRAPGLADTGELFF.

The sample holds a few counts of this clone. This chain links TRBV5-1 with TRBJ1-2; unclear D gene. V was shortened by 4 bases and J by 0 bases, with 10 bases between the two germline ends. This CDR3 has 14 residues. Germline CDR1 SGHRS, CDR2 YFSETQ. The CDR3: CASSNLRANYGYTF. Here the CDR3 DNA reads TGCGCCAGCAGCAACCTGAGAGCTAACTATGGCTACACCTTC. The full variable domain, with the rest looked up from reference TRBV5-1 and TRBJ1-2, is KAGVTQTPRYLIKTRGQQVTLSCSPISGHRSVSWYQQTPGQGLQFLFEYFSETQRNKGNFPGRFSGRQFSNSRSEMNVSTLELGDSALYLCASSNLRANYGYTFGSGTRLTVV.

This clone has a count of ten or more. V is TRBV29-1 and J is TRBJ2-5; D might be TRBD2 (5 bases). This CDR3 is built from 12 residues. Trimming left V 4 bases short and J 4 bases short, with 10 bases between. In germline, CDR1 is SQVTM, CDR2 ANQGSEA. CDR3 DNA: TGCAGCGTTGCCGGGGTAGGAGAGACCCAGTACTTC. Translating gives CSVAGVGETQYF.

The J gene is TRBJ2-1, the V gene TRBV6-1; 12 bases map to TRBD2. This CDR3 has 15 amino acids. Germline trimming cut 2 bases from V and 7 bases from J; bases unmatched to any gene: 3. The germline V gene encodes CDR1 MNHNS and CDR2 SASEGT. The CDR3 here is CASSEIGLAGNEQFF. The CDR3 bases are TGTGCCAGCAGTGAAATCGGACTAGCGGGGAATGAGCAGTTCTTC.

The chain employs TRBV19 and TRBJ1-6; no firm D call. The germline CDR1 and CDR2 sequences are LNHDA and SQIVND (reference sequence). The CDR3 runs 13 residues. Deletions cut 8 bases from V and 4 bases from J, with 9 bases between. The CDR3 DNA sequence: TGTGCCAGTTGTGCTCAGTATAATTCACCCCTCCACTTT. Protein: CASCAQYNSPLHF.

In this sample, this clone turned up a few times. The chain carries TRBV6-5 and TRBJ2-7, with D maybe TRBD2 (6 bases). The germline V and J ends were trimmed by 8 bases and 3 bases, with 11 bases remaining between them. The CDR3 spans 12 residues. Germline V lookup: CDR1 MNHEY, CDR2 SVGAGI. The CDR3 spells CASLGGSYEQYF. In DNA, the CDR3 is TGTGCCAGCCTTGGAGGGAGCTACGAGCAGTACTTC.

This clone showed up just a few times. The rearrangement uses TRBV19 and TRBJ1-5, with D tentatively TRBD1 (5 bases). This CDR3 region has 13 residues. The V gene's germline CDR1 is LNHDA and CDR2 SQIVND (reference sequence). V dropped 11 bases and J dropped 9 bases, with 20 bases sitting between them. The DNA of the CDR3 is TGTGCCTCCCGGGGGGACCTACTAGGGCCCCAGCATTTT. Translating gives CASRGDLLGPQHF.

This clone occurred a few times. This chain links TRBV9 with TRBJ2-7, with 8 bases aligning to TRBD1. CDR1 is SGDLS, CDR2 YYNGEE, per germline. Trimming cost V 3 bases and J 7 bases; bases outside gene matches: 9. The CDR3 extends over 14 amino acids. The CDR3 bases are TGTGCCAGCAGCGGGGGACAGGCCCCGGGGGAGCAGTACTTC. This gives the protein CASSGGQAPGEQYF. The full variable domain, completed using reference TRBV9 and TRBJ2-7, is DSGVTQTPKHLITATGQRVTLRCSPRSGDLSVYWYQQSLDQGLQFLIQYYNGEERAKGNILERFSAQQFPDLHSELNLSSLELGDSALYFCASSGGQAPGEQYFGPGTRLTVT.

The sample holds a few counts of this clone. The gene calls are TRBV7-3 and TRBJ2-3, with 8 bases lining up with TRBD1. The CDR3 has 15 residues. The germline V gene has CDR1 SGHTA and CDR2 FQGTGA. J lost 7 bases, V lost 6 bases, and 12 bases had no gene match. The CDR3 DNA sequence: TGTGCCAGCAGTAGTCCGGGACAGGACCCTTATACGCAGTATTTT. Protein product: CASSSPGQDPYTQYF. Combining the CDR3 with reference TRBV7-3 and TRBJ2-3 gives the whole variable domain GAGVSQTPSNKVTEKGKYVELRCDPISGHTALYWYRQSLGQGPEFLIYFQGTGAADDSGLPNDRFFAVRPEGSVSTLKIQRTERGDSAVYLCASSSPGQDPYTQYFGPGTRLTVL.

This chain links TRBV19 with TRBJ1-3; a weak D match, TRBD1 (6 bases). Per germline, CDR1 LNHDA and CDR2 SQIVND (reference sequence). This CDR3 comprises 17 residues. V lost 5 bases to trimming and J lost 1 base, with 18 bases between them. The CDR3 sequence is CASSDYVLQGSGNTIYF. The CDR3 region has the DNA TGTGCCAGTAGTGACTACGTACTACAGGGATCTGGAAACACCATATATTTT. The whole variable domain, filled in from reference TRBV19 and TRBJ1-3, reads DGGITQSPKYLFRKEGQNVTLSCEQNLNHDAMYWYRQDPGQGLRLIYYSQIVNDFQKGDIAEGYSVSREKKESFPLTVTSAQKNPTAFYLCASSDYVLQGSGNTIYFGEGSWLTVV.

The rearrangement joins TRBV19 to TRBJ1-1; no definite D call. The CDR3 length is 13 residues. The V end was cut by 7 bases, the J end by 1 base, with 10 bases between. Germline V lookup: CDR1 LNHDA, CDR2 SQIVND (reference sequence). This CDR3 reads CASKRPGNTEAFF. In nucleotides, the CDR3 is TGTGCCAGTAAACGTCCCGGGAACACTGAAGCTTTCTTT.

The CDR3 DNA sequence: TGTGCCAGCAGCTTAGCTGCGCAGGGAGGTACTAGCTACACCTTC. Its translation is CASSLAAQGGTSYTF. The genes are TRBV7-9 and TRBJ1-2; possibly TRBD1 for D (5 bases). Germline lookup yields CDR1 SEHNR and CDR2 FQNEAQ (reference sequence). Trimming took 0 bases from V and 9 from J, leaving 17 bases between them. CDR3 length equals 15 residues.

This rearrangement joins TRBV29-1 to TRBJ2-5; D not certain. The germline CDR1 and CDR2 sequences are SQVTM and ANQGSEA. V was cut by 3 bases and J by 0 bases, with 8 bases left in between. This CDR3 region has 13 residues. The CDR3 sequence is CSVDKEYQETQYF. The CDR3 nucleotides are TGCAGCGTTGATAAGGAGTACCAAGAGACCCAGTACTTC.

In this sample, this clone turned up a few times. This CDR3 is CASSLGGAETQYF. The CDR3 nucleotides read TGTGCCAGCAGCTTGGGAGGGGCAGAGACCCAGTACTTC. V gene TRBV11-3 combines with J gene TRBJ2-5; 7 bases map to TRBD2. V trimming: 3 bases; J trimming: 4 bases; junction bases outside the gene matches: 2. Germline CDR1 and CDR2: SGHNT and YENEEA. The CDR3 sequence is 13 residues long.

In its sample, this clone was seen a few times. V usage is TRBV6-1 and J usage is TRBJ2-1; D possibly corresponds to TRBD1 (7 bases). Looked up from germline, CDR1 is MNHNS and CDR2 is SASEGT. This CDR3 comprises 15 residues. Trimming shortened V by 6 bases and J by 5 bases, and 17 bases separated the two germline ends. Here the CDR3 DNA reads TGTGCCAGCAGCTCCCAGGGGGGAAGGCACAATGAGCAGTTCTTC. Encoded protein: CASSSQGGRHNEQFF.